The clone carrying this T cell receptor beta chain was found once. The CDR3 totals 14 residues. V lost 4 bases to trimming and J lost 4 bases; unmatched junction nucleotides: 4. Germline V gene lookup returns CDR1 MNHEY and CDR2 SMNVEV (reference sequence). The entry originates in a study of blood T cell repertoires in COVID-19. Using immunoSEQ multiplex PCR, the repertoire was profiled, and TCRdb retains in-frame clones only, with some absent. Here the sample spans hundreds of thousands of clones, less than 90% being singletons. The chain uses TRBV27 and TRBJ1-3; 7 bases are a match to TRBD1. Sequenced material: PBMCs or T cells enriched from blood (not recorded which). This receptor was identified in a woman aged 30 to 39 who had recovered from COVID-19. CDR3 nucleotides: TGTGCCAGCAGTTCCGGGACAGCAGGAAACACCATATATTTT. This gives the protein CASSSGTAGNTIYF.